This T cell receptor (beta chain) was captured in a study of T cell responses to AZD1222 COVID-19 vaccine. Study-wide results and caveats: Researchers took repertoire samples only after the peak T cell response had come.

TCRdb's table, derived via immunoSEQ multiplex PCR, lists solely in-frame clones and lacks some. The table includes roughly 110,000 clones, under 95% detected once. A single count supports this clone. What it recognizes is unknown. This receptor was obtained from an adult in good health. This specimen consisted of peripheral blood, obtained on day 0 of AZD1222 vaccination.

CDR3 coding DNA: TGTGCCAGCAGCACCCCCGGGAGCTATTCACCCCTCCACTTT. Translation gives CASSTPGSYSPLHF. This sequence joins TRBV7-9 and TRBJ1-6; D call uncertain. The V end was cut by 5 bases, the J end by 8 bases, with 13 bases between. From germline, CDR1 is SEHNR and CDR2 FQNEAQ (reference sequence). The length of the CDR3 is 14 residues.